A single sample gave rise to the 7 T cell receptor beta chains below, sequenced in a study of cytomegalovirus exposure and HLA in healthy donors. Use of 60 Vbeta and 13 Jbeta primers characterized the PCR. Profiling relied on immunoSEQ multiplex PCR, and the TCRdb table lists in-frame clones only, not all of them. The profile shows around 200,000 clones, around 68% of them singletons. The sample comprised PBMCs. Receptors were obtained from a man aged 40-49 years in good health and CMV-seronegative.

This chain's CDR3 is CASSQDRGWESSNQPQHF. The CDR3 nucleotides are TGTGCCAGCAGCCAAGACCGGGGTTGGGAGTCCAGCAATCAGCCCCAGCATTTT. This rearrangement joins TRBV4-2 to TRBJ1-5; D call uncertain. Germline V gene lookup returns CDR1 LGHNA and CDR2 YNFKEQ. V lost 0 bases and J lost 1, with 16 bases in between. The CDR3 contains 18 residues.

The chain combines TRBV7-9 with TRBJ2-1; D unresolved. The CDR3 is 12 amino acids. Germline V CDR1 and CDR2: SEHNR, FQNEAQ (reference sequence). With 4 bases removed from V and 9 bases from J, the gap between germline ends came to 10 bases. The CDR3, as DNA: TGTGCCAGCAGCTCTGCAGCGCCTGAGCAGTTCTTC. It codes for CASSSAAPEQFF.

The V and J genes are TRBV9 and TRBJ1-1; 8 bases align to TRBD1. V lost 4 bases to trimming and J lost 7 bases; unmatched junction nucleotides: 12. Germline CDR1 SGDLS, CDR2 YYNGEE. CDR3 size: 15 residues. The DNA for the CDR3 is TGTGCCAGCAGCCCCCGACAGGGGTCGTCCGTTGAAGCTTTCTTT. This sequence encodes CASSPRQGSSVEAFF.

The J gene is TRBJ2-7, the V gene TRBV5-1; TRBD1 aligns across 8 bases. V lost 0 bases and J lost 5; bases outside the gene matches: 7. Germline loops: CDR1 SGHRS, CDR2 YFSETQ. CDR3 length: 15 amino acids. This CDR3 reads CASSLAFQGANEQYF. In DNA form, the CDR3 reads TGCGCCAGCAGCTTGGCCTTTCAGGGGGCGAACGAGCAGTACTTC.

The chain recombines TRBV6-1 with TRBJ1-1; 8 bases match TRBD1. Trimming took 7 bases from V and 6 from J; bases not matched to a gene: 7. Germline V gene data show CDR1 as MNHNS and CDR2 as SASEGT. This CDR3 contains 13 residues. The CDR3 loop reads CASKILDRAEAFF. CDR3 DNA sequence: TGTGCCAGCAAAATATTGGACAGGGCTGAAGCTTTCTTT.

This clone was seen a handful of times. The gene calls are TRBV5-8 and TRBJ2-2, with 8 positions matching TRBD1. The CDR3 runs 16 residues. After removal of 4 bases from V and 6 bases from J, the junction contained 11 bases not matched to a gene. Germline V gene lookup returns CDR1 SGHTS and CDR2 YDEGEE. DNA of the CDR3: TGTGCCAGCAGCCCCCCAGGGGGCGGGTTACCCGGGGAGCTGTTTTTT. Amino acid sequence: CASSPPGGGLPGELFF.

V and J are TRBV9 and TRBJ1-2, with a tentative D call TRBD1 (6 bases). CDR3 length: 14 residues. Trimming cost V 2 bases and J 0 bases, with 8 bases left between them. The germline V gene encodes CDR1 SGDLS and CDR2 YYNGEE. In DNA, the CDR3 is TGTGCCAGCAGCGTGGCAGGGGCTAACTATGGCTACACCTTC. The encoded protein is CASSVAGANYGYTF.